This TCR beta chain stems from a study of T cells in Graves' hyperthyroidism and ophthalmopathy. As for the study in general: Peripheral blood collection took place at initial diagnosis, before any treatment.

This clonotype was seen ten or more times. Its antigen is undetermined. Amplified TCR beta CDR3 regions derived from RNA transcripts. With the HTBI primer set, the TCR CDR3 went through a first round of RT-PCR. TCRdb re-derived calls from the multiplex PCR reads in MiXCR, one entry per CDR3 protein. The sample holds about 420,000 distinct CDR3 sequences, less than 20% seen once. Participants, patients aged 18 to 65, had newly diagnosed hyperthyroidism with a duration under 2 months. Every diagnosis used clinical symptoms, serum thyroxine and TRAb, thyroid ultrasound and orbital computed tomography. The CDR3 consists of 13 residues. V dropped 8 bases and J dropped 5 bases, with 16 bases sitting between them. Germline V gene sequence: CDR1 SGHAT, CDR2 FQNNGV. Whole-study results and caveats: Blood also showed most of the thyroid clonotypes that were expanded above 0.001.

This clonotype was obtained from a woman aged 18-30 years with Graves' hyperthyroidism. Sample: blood. This chain joins TRBV11-2 and TRBJ2-7; D is possibly TRBD2 (5 bases). CDR3 amino acids: CASLIEAGDEQYF. The CDR3 nucleotides read TGTGCCAGCCTTATTGAGGCGGGCGACGAGCAGTACTTC. Full variable domain (missing parts from reference TRBV11-2 and TRBJ2-7): EAGVAQSPRYKIIEKRQSVAFWCNPISGHATLYWYQQILGQGPKLLIQFQNNGVVDDSQLPKDRFSAERLKGVDSTLKIQPAKLEDSAVYLCASLIEAGDEQYFGPGTRLTVT.